Listed here are 27 T cell receptor beta chains from one sample, sequenced in a study of cytomegalovirus exposure and HLA in healthy donors. PCR amplification relied on 60 Vbeta primers (plus 13 Jbeta primers). Repertoires were generated with immunoSEQ multiplex PCR, while TCRdb's copy carries only in-frame clones and drops some. Counted here are under 250,000 clones, roughly 79% occurring once; the ten biggest clones make up 1.9%. Sequencing was carried out using PBMCs. These receptors were collected from a man under 40 in good health and CMV-seronegative.

V is TRBV29-1 and J is TRBJ2-1, with D possibly TRBD2 on 5 matching bases. In germline, CDR1 is SQVTM, CDR2 ANQGSEA. Trimming pared 5 bases from V and 6 bases from J, leaving 14 bases between. This CDR3 has 13 amino acids. The CDR3 DNA sequence: TGCAGCGTTTACCGGGAATGGGGCAATGAGCAGTTCTTC. Its protein is CSVYREWGNEQFF.

The gene calls are TRBV30 and TRBJ2-7; perhaps TRBD2 as D (5 bases). Germline V gene data show CDR1 as GTSNPN and CDR2 as SVGIG (reference sequence). V shed 2 bases and J shed 3 bases, with 11 bases lying between them. This CDR3 region has 13 residues. As DNA, the CDR3 is TGTGCCTGGAGTCGAAGCGGTCTCTACGAGCAGTACTTC. Translated, it gives CAWSRSGLYEQYF. The variable domain in full, with the rest retrieved from reference TRBV30 and TRBJ2-7, is SQTIHQWPATLVQPVGSPLSLECTVEGTSNPNLYWYRQAAGRGLQLLFYSVGIGQISSEVPQNLSASRPQDRQFILSSKKLLLSDSGFYLCAWSRSGLYEQYFGPGTRLTVT.

The table lists this clone with a count of one. The V gene is TRBV4-1, the J gene TRBJ2-3; 7 positions match TRBD2. V gave up 0 bases and J gave up 6 bases; unmatched junction bases: 15. The CDR3 runs to 18 residues. In germline, CDR1 is MGHRA, CDR2 YSYEKL. CDR3 protein: CASSQELSGEGLRDTQYF. The CDR3 DNA reads TGCGCCAGCAGCCAAGAACTCTCGGGGGAGGGCCTTAGGGATACGCAGTATTTT.

The rearrangement joins TRBV7-3 to TRBJ2-7, with 14 nucleotides matching TRBD2. CDR1 and CDR2 from the germline V gene are SGHTA and FQGTGA. This CDR3 comprises 17 residues. V trimming: 2 bases; J trimming: 3 bases; junction bases outside the gene matches: 6. The CDR3 sequence: CASSLLGGTSGSYEQYF. CDR3 DNA: TGTGCCAGCAGCTTATTGGGCGGGACTAGCGGGAGCTACGAGCAGTACTTC.

This chain uses TRBV27 with TRBJ2-7, with 9 bases identical to TRBD1. The germline gives CDR1 MNHEY, CDR2 SMNVEV (reference sequence). The CDR3 totals 14 residues. The trim removed 6 bases at V and 0 bases at J, leaving 3 bases unmatched. The CDR3 spells CASRGQGLSYEQYF. The CDR3, as DNA: TGTGCCAGCAGGGGACAGGGACTCTCCTACGAGCAGTACTTC.

The rearrangement joins TRBV5-1 to TRBJ2-3, with 9 bases fitting TRBD2. The J segment lost 5 bases and the V segment lost 5 bases, leaving 9 bases of the junction unmatched. Germline lookup yields CDR1 SGHRS and CDR2 YFSETQ. The CDR3 is made up of 15 amino acids. The CDR3 protein is CASSSGLAGLDTQYF. CDR3 sequence (DNA): TGCGCCAGCAGTTCCGGCCTAGCGGGGTTAGATACGCAGTATTTT.

The J gene is TRBJ1-2, the V gene TRBV10-3; 9 nucleotides align to TRBD1. The CDR3 length is 17 residues. V lost 6 bases to trimming and J lost 4 bases; unmatched junction nucleotides: 15. Germline V lookup: CDR1 ENHRY, CDR2 SYGVKD. The CDR3 is CAISEGGQGQNTYGYTF. CDR3 coding DNA: TGTGCCATCAGCGAAGGAGGACAGGGGCAGAATACCTATGGCTACACCTTC.

The gene calls are TRBV5-1 and TRBJ1-4, with D maybe TRBD1 (6 bases). V lost 4 bases to trimming and J lost 0 bases, with 10 bases between them. Germline V gene lookup returns CDR1 SGHRS and CDR2 YFSETQ. This CDR3 has 15 residues. CDR3 sequence reads: CASSTGTATNEKLFF. DNA of the CDR3: TGCGCCAGCAGCACAGGGACGGCAACTAATGAAAAACTGTTTTTT.

V and J are TRBV5-6 and TRBJ1-3; D perhaps matches TRBD1 (5 bases). The V gene lost 1 base and the J gene lost 2 bases, with 10 bases spanning the gap. In germline, CDR1 is SGHDT, CDR2 YYEEEE. The CDR3 consists of 15 residues. The CDR3 DNA follows: TGTGCCAGCAGCTTGCGTAGGACAACTGGAAACACCATATATTTT. The encoded protein is CASSLRRTTGNTIYF.

The gene calls are TRBV5-1 and TRBJ2-7; 10 positions agree with TRBD1. CDR1 is SGHRS, CDR2 YFSETQ, per germline. The CDR3 totals 14 residues. The V segment lost 5 bases and the J segment 3 bases; nucleotides outside the gene matches: 5. CDR3 region: CASRGDRGRYEQYF. The CDR3 bases are TGCGCCAGCAGAGGGGACAGGGGCCGCTACGAGCAGTACTTC.

This clone was found a few times. V is TRBV6-1 and J is TRBJ2-2; D not resolved. Between the trimmed V and J ends, which lost 10 bases and 0 bases, there was a span of 15 bases. This CDR3 is built from 15 residues. The germline gives CDR1 MNHNS, CDR2 SASEGT. In nucleotides, the CDR3 is TGTGCCACCGGATCGAGAGGATCGAACACCGGGGAGCTGTTTTTT. Protein: CATGSRGSNTGELFF.

CDR3 DNA: TGCGCCAGCAGCACGGGACTAGCGGGAGGCTCCTACGAGCAGTACTTC. This encodes CASSTGLAGGSYEQYF. This chain joins TRBV5-1 and TRBJ2-7; 15 bases match TRBD2. V trimming: 4 bases; J trimming: 0 bases; junction bases outside the gene matches: 2. CDR3 length equals 16 residues. Germline V gene lookup returns CDR1 SGHRS and CDR2 YFSETQ.

The rearrangement joins TRBV29-1 to TRBJ2-7, with D possibly TRBD2 on 6 matching bases. Germline V gene sequence: CDR1 SQVTM, CDR2 ANQGSEA. V was trimmed by 4 bases and J by 7 bases, leaving 17 bases between them. The CDR3 consists of 13 residues. The CDR3, as DNA: TGCAGCGTTGGGCGGGATCCTTGGTTGGAGCAGTACTTC. Residues: CSVGRDPWLEQYF.

The gene calls are TRBV30 and TRBJ1-1; D is possibly TRBD1 (5 bases). Germline-derived CDR1 and CDR2 are GTSNPN and SVGIG (reference sequence). Trimming took 2 bases from V and 0 from J, leaving 16 bases between them. This CDR3 has 16 residues. Written as DNA, the CDR3 is TGTGCCTGGAGTTTGGAAGGGGATCGGATGAACACTGAAGCTTTCTTT. Translating gives CAWSLEGDRMNTEAFF.

This sequence joins TRBV6-5 and TRBJ2-5; 10 bases fit TRBD1. The tail of the sequence fits TRBJ2-7 better, so the J call may be wrong. Germline V gives CDR1 MNHEY, CDR2 SVGAGI. The CDR3 runs to 12 residues. This chain's CDR3 is CASGTGVNEQYF. For the CDR3, the DNA is TGTGCCAGCGGGACAGGGGTTAACGAGCAGTACTTC.

The chain joins TRBV11-1 to TRBJ2-5; 13 bases fit TRBD2. V was clipped by 5 bases and J by 5 bases; unmatched bases: 8. CDR3 length: 16 residues. Germline assignment: CDR1 SGHAT and CDR2 FQDESV (reference sequence). The CDR3 is CASSAGLAGRRETQYF. The DNA for the CDR3 is TGTGCCAGCAGCGCGGGACTAGCGGGACGACGGGAGACCCAGTACTTC. Combining the CDR3 with reference TRBV11-1 and TRBJ2-5 gives the whole variable domain EAEVAQSPRYKITEKSQAVAFWCDPISGHATLYWYRQILGQGPELLVQFQDESVVDDSQLPKDRFSAERLKGVDSTLKIQPAELGDSAMYLCASSAGLAGRRETQYFGPGTRLLVL.

This sequence joins TRBV2 and TRBJ2-7, with a possible D match to TRBD1 (5 bases). Germline V gene sequence: CDR1 SNHLY, CDR2 FYNNEI. The CDR3 is 15 amino acids. V was cut by 2 bases and J by 3 bases, with 14 bases left in between. The CDR3 sequence is CASSEQGFYLYEQYF. The CDR3 DNA reads TGTGCCAGCAGTGAACAGGGCTTTTATCTCTACGAGCAGTACTTC.

The rearrangement links TRBV5-1 to TRBJ1-4; 7 bases map to TRBD1. The CDR3 loop spans 15 amino acids. Trimming at V came to 4 bases and at J to 5 bases, leaving 8 bases not matched to a gene. Germline V gene sequence: CDR1 SGHRS, CDR2 YFSETQ. CDR3 protein: CASSERGTANEKLFF. The CDR3 bases are TGCGCCAGCAGCGAGCGTGGGACAGCAAATGAAAAACTGTTTTTT.

The chain has TRBV28 and TRBJ2-1; 8 positions agree with TRBD2. CDR3 length: 14 residues. J gave up 5 bases and V 8 bases, and 8 bases lay outside the gene matches. The germline V gene encodes CDR1 MDHEN and CDR2 SYDVKM. CDR3 coding DNA: TGTGCCAGCGATAAGGCGGGAGGAGACAATGAGCAGTTCTTC. Protein: CASDKAGGDNEQFF.

V and J are TRBV11-3 and TRBJ2-3; a possible D gene is TRBD2 (5 bases). The germline gives CDR1 SGHNT, CDR2 YENEEA. The V gene lost 5 bases and the J gene lost 0 bases, with 9 bases spanning the gap. CDR3 length: 14 residues. CDR3 sequence reads: CASSKRTSTDTQYF. The CDR3 DNA is TGTGCCAGCAGCAAACGGACTAGCACAGATACGCAGTATTTT.

The V gene is TRBV11-2, the J gene TRBJ2-2, with D possibly matching TRBD1 (5 bases). The V gene's germline CDR1 is SGHAT and CDR2 FQNNGV. The germline V and J ends were trimmed by 5 bases and 2 bases, with 9 bases remaining between them. This CDR3 has 14 amino acids. DNA for the CDR3: TGTGCCAGCAGCCAGGGCCCAAACACCGGGGAGCTGTTTTTT. It is translated as CASSQGPNTGELFF.

This clone was observed a few times. The V and J genes are TRBV11-3 and TRBJ1-4; TRBD1 matches 7 bases. The V and J ends lost 5 bases and 0 bases, in that order; junction bases with no gene match: 12. The germline gives CDR1 SGHNT, CDR2 YENEEA. CDR3 length equals 18 residues. This chain's CDR3 is CASSTGRDSFATNEKLFF. DNA of the CDR3: TGTGCCAGCAGCACGGGAAGGGACAGTTTCGCAACTAATGAAAAACTGTTTTTT.

The chain carries TRBV5-6 and TRBJ1-1; 9 bases are a match to TRBD1. This CDR3 is built from 14 residues. J gave up 7 bases and V 9 bases, and 13 bases lay outside the gene matches. CDR1 is SGHDT and CDR2 is YYEEEE in the germline V gene. This CDR3 reads CATYRDREIDEAFF. The CDR3 DNA is TGTGCCACTTACCGGGACAGGGAGATTGATGAAGCTTTCTTT.

The chain joins TRBV10-2 to TRBJ2-2, with D possibly being TRBD2 (5 bases). Per the germline V gene, CDR1 is WSHSY and CDR2 is SAAADI. CDR3 size: 15 residues. Trimming left V 5 bases short and J 3 bases short, with 13 bases between. The CDR3 DNA reads TGCGCCAGCAGTTTCGGGCTAGCCGACACCGGGGAGCTGTTTTTT. Translated: CASSFGLADTGELFF.

The chain uses TRBV6-4 and TRBJ2-1; 9 nucleotides align to TRBD2. Germline lookup yields CDR1 MRHNA and CDR2 SNTAGT. CDR3 size: 14 residues. V dropped 5 bases and J dropped 7; count of bases not matched to a gene: 6. The DNA of the CDR3 is TGTGCCAGCAGTTCGGCGGGAGGGAATAATGAGCAGTTCTTC. Its translation: CASSSAGGNNEQFF.

This rearrangement joins TRBV10-2 to TRBJ2-1; 14 nucleotides line up with TRBD2. Germline lookup yields CDR1 WSHSY and CDR2 SAAADI. The CDR3 runs 15 residues. With V trimmed by 3 bases and J by 12 bases, 7 bases remained unmatched. The CDR3: CASSEMGLAGDAQFF. The CDR3 bases are TGCGCCAGCAGTGAAATGGGACTAGCGGGAGATGCGCAGTTCTTC.

This clone was seen only a few times. CDR3 bases: TGTGCCAGCAGTTTAGGGCAGTGGGATGGCTACACCTTC. Encoded protein: CASSLGQWDGYTF. The chain is built from TRBV28 and TRBJ1-2; D unresolved. V lost 2 bases and J 6 bases, leaving 10 bases between the germline ends. Germline V gives CDR1 MDHEN, CDR2 SYDVKM. There are 13 residues in the CDR3.